This T cell receptor beta chain was observed in a study of metastatic and nonmetastatic thyroid tumors. At the level of the study: Malignant and benign thyroid patients had repertoires compared in peripheral blood and tumor or nodule tissue. Broader study findings: Reportedly, malignant thyroid tumors had significantly higher TCR beta diversity than benign nodules, in blood and tumor.

Remarks on this clone: The antigen is undetermined.

No patient received treatment before thyroid surgery. In the source study's methods: To classify distant metastasis in papillary thyroid cancer, a model was built from CDR3 differences across clinicopathological groups. TCRdb re-called clones via MiXCR from the PCR reads. The authors' filters were not applied to this entry. The sample yields more than 20,000 clones, about 20% seen once. The germline V gene has CDR1 MNHEY and CDR2 SVGEGT. This CDR3 is built from 14 residues. The trim removed 6 bases at V and 12 bases at J, leaving 7 bases unmatched. Sequences were obtained from tumor tissue. This receptor was identified in a female donor with papillary thyroid cancer or a benign thyroid nodule (not recorded which). Some clones in this sample may be carry-over from other donors' samples. The rearrangement joins TRBV6-2 or TRBV6-3 to TRBJ1-6; the match to TRBD1 covers 11 bases. The CDR3 sequence is CASSKGQGGLPLHF. CDR3 nucleotides: TGTGCCAGCAGCAAGGGACAGGGGGGATTACCCCTCCACTTT.